This TCR beta chain was identified in a study of T cell responses to AZD1222 COVID-19 vaccine. The table came from immunoSEQ multiplex PCR; TCRdb's copy has only in-frame clones and leaves some out. Of 160,000 or so clones listed, approximately 90% were seen once; the top ten hold over 1.5%. V lost 6 bases to trimming and J lost 2 bases, with 11 bases between them. Germline-derived CDR1 and CDR2 are MRHNA and SNTAGT. The CDR3 covers 14 residues. The chain is built from TRBV6-4 and TRBJ2-1; maybe TRBD2 (6 bases). The source of this sequence is an adult in good health. The sequences come from peripheral blood, collected on day 0 of AZD1222 vaccination. CDR3 sequence reads: CASSVSGTYNEQFF. The CDR3 region has the DNA TGTGCCAGCAGCGTTAGCGGTACCTACAATGAGCAGTTCTTC.